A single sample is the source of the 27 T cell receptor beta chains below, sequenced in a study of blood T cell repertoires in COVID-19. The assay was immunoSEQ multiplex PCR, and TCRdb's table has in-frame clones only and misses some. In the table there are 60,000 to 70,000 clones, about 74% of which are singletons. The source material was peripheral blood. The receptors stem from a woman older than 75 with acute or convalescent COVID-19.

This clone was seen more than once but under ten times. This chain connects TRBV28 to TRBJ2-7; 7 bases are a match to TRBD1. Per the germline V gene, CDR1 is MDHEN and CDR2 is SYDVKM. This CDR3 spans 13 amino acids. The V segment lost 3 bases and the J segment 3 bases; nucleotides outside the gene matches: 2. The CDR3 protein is CASSLRGLYEQYF. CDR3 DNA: TGTGCCAGCAGTTTGAGGGGGCTCTACGAGCAGTACTTC.

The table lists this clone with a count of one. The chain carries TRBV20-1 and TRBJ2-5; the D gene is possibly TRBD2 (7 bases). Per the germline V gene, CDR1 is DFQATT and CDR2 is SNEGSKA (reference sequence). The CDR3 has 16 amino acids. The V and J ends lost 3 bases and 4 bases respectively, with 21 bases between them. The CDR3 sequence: CSASPLEGGLGETQYF. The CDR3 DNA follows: TGCAGTGCTAGTCCTCTTGAGGGGGGGCTCGGAGAGACCCAGTACTTC.

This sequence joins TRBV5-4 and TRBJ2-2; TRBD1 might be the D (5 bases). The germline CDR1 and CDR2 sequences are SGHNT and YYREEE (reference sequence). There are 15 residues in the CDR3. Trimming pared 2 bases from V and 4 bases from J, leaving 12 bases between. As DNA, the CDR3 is TGTGCCAGCAGCTTAGGGGCATCGAGCACCGGGGAGCTGTTTTTT. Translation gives CASSLGASSTGELFF.

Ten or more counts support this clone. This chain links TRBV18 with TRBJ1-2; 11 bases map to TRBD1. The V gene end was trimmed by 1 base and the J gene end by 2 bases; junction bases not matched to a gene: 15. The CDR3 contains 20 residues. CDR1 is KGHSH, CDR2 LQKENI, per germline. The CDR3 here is CASSPRRADWTGGLNYGYTF. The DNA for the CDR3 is TGTGCCAGCTCACCACGACGGGCCGACTGGACAGGGGGCCTAAACTATGGCTACACCTTC.

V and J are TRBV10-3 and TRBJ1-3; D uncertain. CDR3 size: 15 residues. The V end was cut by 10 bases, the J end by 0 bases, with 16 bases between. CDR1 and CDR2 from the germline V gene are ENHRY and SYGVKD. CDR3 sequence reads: CANRPSAFSGNTIYF. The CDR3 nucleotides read TGTGCCAACCGCCCCAGCGCGTTCTCTGGAAACACCATATATTTT.

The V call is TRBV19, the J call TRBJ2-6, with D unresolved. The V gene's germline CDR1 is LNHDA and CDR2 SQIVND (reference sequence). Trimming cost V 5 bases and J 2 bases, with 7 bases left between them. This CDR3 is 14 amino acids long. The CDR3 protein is CASSPQAGANVLTF. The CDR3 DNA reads TGTGCCAGTAGTCCTCAGGCTGGGGCCAACGTCCTGACTTTC.

CDR3: CASSSYGTVTFTGELFF. Here the CDR3 DNA reads TGTGCCAGCAGCTCCTACGGGACAGTAACATTCACCGGGGAGCTGTTTTTT. The chain combines TRBV5-4 with TRBJ2-2, with TRBD1 matching over 7 bases. The V gene's germline CDR1 is SGHNT and CDR2 YYREEE (reference sequence). The CDR3 has 17 residues. V lost 3 bases, J lost 4 bases, and 12 bases stayed unmatched.

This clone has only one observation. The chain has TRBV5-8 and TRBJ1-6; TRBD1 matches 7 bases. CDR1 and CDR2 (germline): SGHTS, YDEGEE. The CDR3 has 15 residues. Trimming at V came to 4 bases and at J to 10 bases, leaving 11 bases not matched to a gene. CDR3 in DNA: TGTGCCAGCAGCCGGCTACAGGGGCAGGGGTCACCCCTCCACTTT. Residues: CASSRLQGQGSPLHF.

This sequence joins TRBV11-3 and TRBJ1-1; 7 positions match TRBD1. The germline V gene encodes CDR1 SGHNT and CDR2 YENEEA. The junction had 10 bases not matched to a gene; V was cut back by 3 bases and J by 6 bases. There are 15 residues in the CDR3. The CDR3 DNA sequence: TGTGCCAGCAGCTTGAGTAGGGGGCGAAGCGCTGAAGCTTTCTTT. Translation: CASSLSRGRSAEAFF.

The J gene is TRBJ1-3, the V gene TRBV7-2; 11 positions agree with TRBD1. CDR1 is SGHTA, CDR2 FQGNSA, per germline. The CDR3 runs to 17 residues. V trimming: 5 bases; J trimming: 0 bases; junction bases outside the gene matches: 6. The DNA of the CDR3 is TGTGCCAGCAGCCCTAGGACAGGGGGCCCCTCTGGAAACACCATATATTTT. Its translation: CASSPRTGGPSGNTIYF.

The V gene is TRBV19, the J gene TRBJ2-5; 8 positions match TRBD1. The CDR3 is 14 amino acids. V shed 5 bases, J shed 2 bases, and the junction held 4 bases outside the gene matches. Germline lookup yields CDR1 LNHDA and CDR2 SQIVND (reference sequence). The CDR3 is CASSAGTGQETQYF. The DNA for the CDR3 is TGTGCCAGTAGTGCAGGGACAGGTCAAGAGACCCAGTACTTC.

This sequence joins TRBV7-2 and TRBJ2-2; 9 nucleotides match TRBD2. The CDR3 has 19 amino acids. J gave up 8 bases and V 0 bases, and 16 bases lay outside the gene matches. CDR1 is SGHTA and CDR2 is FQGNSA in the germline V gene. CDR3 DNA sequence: TGTGCCAGCAGCTTAGCCGCGCCCGGCGGGAGGGTGGGGAGTGGGGAGCTGTTTTTT. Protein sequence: CASSLAAPGGRVGSGELFF.

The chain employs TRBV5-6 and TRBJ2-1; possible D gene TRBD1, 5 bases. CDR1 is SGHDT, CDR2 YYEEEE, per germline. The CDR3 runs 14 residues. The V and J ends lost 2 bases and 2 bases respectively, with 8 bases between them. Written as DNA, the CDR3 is TGTGCCAGCAGCTTTACAGGAGCCTACAATGAGCAGTTCTTC. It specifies CASSFTGAYNEQFF.

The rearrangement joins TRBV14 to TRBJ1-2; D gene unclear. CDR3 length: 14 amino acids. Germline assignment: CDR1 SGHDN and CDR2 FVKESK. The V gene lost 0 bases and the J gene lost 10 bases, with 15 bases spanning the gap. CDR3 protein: CASSQEMRFNDYTF. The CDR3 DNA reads TGTGCCAGCAGCCAAGAAATGCGGTTTAACGACTACACCTTC.

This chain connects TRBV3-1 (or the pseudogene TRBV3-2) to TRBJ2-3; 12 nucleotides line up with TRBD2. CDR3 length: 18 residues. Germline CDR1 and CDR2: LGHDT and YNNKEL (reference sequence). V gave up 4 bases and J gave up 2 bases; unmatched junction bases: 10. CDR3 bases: TGTGCCAGCAGCCTTACGGGACTAGCGGGTCCCGACACAGATACGCAGTATTTT. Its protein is CASSLTGLAGPDTDTQYF.

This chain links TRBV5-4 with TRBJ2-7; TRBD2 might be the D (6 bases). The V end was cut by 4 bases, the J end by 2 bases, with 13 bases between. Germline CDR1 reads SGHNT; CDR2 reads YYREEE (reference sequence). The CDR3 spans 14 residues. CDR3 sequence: CASSRTGGAYEQYF. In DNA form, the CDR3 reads TGTGCCAGCAGCCGGACCGGAGGGGCCTACGAGCAGTACTTC.

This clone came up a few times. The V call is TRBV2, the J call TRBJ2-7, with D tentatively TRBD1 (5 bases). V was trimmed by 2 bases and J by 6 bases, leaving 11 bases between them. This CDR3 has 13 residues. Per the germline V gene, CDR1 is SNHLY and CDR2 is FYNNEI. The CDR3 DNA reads TGTGCCAGCAGTGAATGGGGCAGACGCGAGCAGTACTTC. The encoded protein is CASSEWGRREQYF.

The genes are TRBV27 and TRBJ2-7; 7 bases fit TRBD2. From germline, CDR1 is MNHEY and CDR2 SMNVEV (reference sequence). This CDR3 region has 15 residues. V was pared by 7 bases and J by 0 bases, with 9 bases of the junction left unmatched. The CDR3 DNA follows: TGTGCCAGCACCTATTTGACGGGGGGCTCCTACGAGCAGTACTTC. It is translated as CASTYLTGGSYEQYF.

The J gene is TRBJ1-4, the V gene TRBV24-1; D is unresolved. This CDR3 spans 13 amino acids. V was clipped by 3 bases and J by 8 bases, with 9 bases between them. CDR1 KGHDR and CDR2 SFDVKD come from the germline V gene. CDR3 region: CATSDIAGEKLFF. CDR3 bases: TGTGCCACCAGTGATATCGCGGGGGAAAAACTGTTTTTT.

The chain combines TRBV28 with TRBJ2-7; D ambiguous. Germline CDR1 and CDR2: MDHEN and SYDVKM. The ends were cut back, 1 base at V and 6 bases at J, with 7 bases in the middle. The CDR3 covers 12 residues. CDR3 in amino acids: CASSLSLSEQYF. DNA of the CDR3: TGTGCCAGCAGTTTATCCCTGTCCGAGCAGTACTTC.

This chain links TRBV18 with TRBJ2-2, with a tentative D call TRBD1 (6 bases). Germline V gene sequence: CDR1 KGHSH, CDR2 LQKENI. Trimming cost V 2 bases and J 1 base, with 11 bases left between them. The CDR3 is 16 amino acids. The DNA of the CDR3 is TGTGCCAGCTCACCAGCTCAGGGGCGGAACACCGGGGAGCTGTTTTTT. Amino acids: CASSPAQGRNTGELFF.

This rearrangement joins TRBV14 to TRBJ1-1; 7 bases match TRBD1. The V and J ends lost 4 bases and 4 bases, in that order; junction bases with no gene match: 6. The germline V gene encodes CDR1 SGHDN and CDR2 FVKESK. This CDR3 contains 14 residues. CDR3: CASSLMPGGTEAFF. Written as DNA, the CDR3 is TGTGCCAGCAGCCTTATGCCAGGGGGCACTGAAGCTTTCTTT.

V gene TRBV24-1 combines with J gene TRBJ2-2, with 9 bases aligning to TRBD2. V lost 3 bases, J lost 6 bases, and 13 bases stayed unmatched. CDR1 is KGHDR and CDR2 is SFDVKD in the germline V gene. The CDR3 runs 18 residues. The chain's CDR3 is CATSDPAVSSGAAGELFF. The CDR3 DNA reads TGTGCCACCAGTGATCCCGCGGTGTCTAGCGGGGCCGCCGGGGAGCTGTTTTTT.

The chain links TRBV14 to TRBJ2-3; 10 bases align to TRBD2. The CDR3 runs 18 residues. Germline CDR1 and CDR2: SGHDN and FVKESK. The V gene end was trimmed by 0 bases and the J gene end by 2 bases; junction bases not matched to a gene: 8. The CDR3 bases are TGTGCCAGCAGCCAAGAAGCTTTGGGACTAGCGATCACAGATACGCAGTATTTT. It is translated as CASSQEALGLAITDTQYF.

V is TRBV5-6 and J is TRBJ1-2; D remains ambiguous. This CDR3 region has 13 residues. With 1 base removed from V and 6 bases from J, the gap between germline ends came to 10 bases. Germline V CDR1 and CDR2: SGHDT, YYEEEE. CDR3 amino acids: CASSLRGFHGYTF. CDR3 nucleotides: TGTGCCAGCAGCTTGAGAGGGTTTCATGGCTACACCTTC.

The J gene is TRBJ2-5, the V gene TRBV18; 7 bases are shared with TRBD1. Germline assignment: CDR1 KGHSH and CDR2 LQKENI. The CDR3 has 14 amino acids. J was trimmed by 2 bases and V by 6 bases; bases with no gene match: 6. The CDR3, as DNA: TGTGCCAGCTCCCCGACAGGGTTACAAGAGACCCAGTACTTC. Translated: CASSPTGLQETQYF.

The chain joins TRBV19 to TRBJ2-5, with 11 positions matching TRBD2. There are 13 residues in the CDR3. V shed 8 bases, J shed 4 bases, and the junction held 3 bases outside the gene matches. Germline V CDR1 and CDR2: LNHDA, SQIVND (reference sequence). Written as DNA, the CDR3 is TGTGCCAGTGGTCTAGCGGGAGGAGAGACCCAGTACTTC. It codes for CASGLAGGETQYF.